The 23 T cell receptor beta chains below were found in one sample sequenced in a study of blood T cell repertoires in COVID-19. Libraries were prepared by immunoSEQ multiplex PCR; TCRdb keeps only in-frame clonotypes and omits some of them. In the table there are approximately 40,000 clones, approximately 89% of which are singletons. Input material: peripheral blood. These receptors all come from a woman between 65 and 79 years old with acute or convalescent COVID-19.

The gene calls are TRBV30 and TRBJ1-2; D is possibly TRBD1 (6 bases). V lost 1 base and J 8 bases, leaving 11 bases between the germline ends. Germline CDR1 reads GTSNPN; CDR2 reads SVGIG (reference sequence). CDR3 size: 12 residues. The CDR3 loop is CAWSEGHHGYTF. CDR3 bases: TGTGCCTGGAGTGAGGGACACCACGGCTACACCTTC.

This chain uses TRBV9 with TRBJ2-5, with 9 bases aligning to TRBD2. Germline trimming cut 4 bases from V and 5 bases from J; bases unmatched to any gene: 12. The CDR3 is 16 amino acids. Germline V gene sequence: CDR1 SGDLS, CDR2 YYNGEE. The CDR3, as DNA: TGTGCCAGCAGCCCAAGGGGTAGCGGGAGTGGGGAGACCCAGTACTTC. It yields the protein CASSPRGSGSGETQYF.

The chain is built from TRBV2 and TRBJ2-6, with D possibly being TRBD2 (6 bases). Germline assignment: CDR1 SNHLY and CDR2 FYNNEI. V was shortened by 10 bases and J by 1 base, with 17 bases between the two germline ends. The CDR3 has 16 amino acids. The CDR3 sequence is CANGGGFPSGANVLTF. Here the CDR3 DNA reads TGTGCCAACGGGGGTGGTTTTCCTTCTGGGGCCAACGTCCTGACTTTC.

Only a few counts were recorded for this clone. In the same sample, other DNA sequences code for this CDR3. The CDR3 sequence: CASSLSGLGPTDTQYF. The CDR3 nucleotides are TGCGCCAGCAGCTTGTCGGGATTAGGGCCCACAGATACGCAGTATTTT. V and J are TRBV5-1 and TRBJ2-3; maybe TRBD2 (5 bases). This CDR3 is built from 16 residues. Trimming took 1 base from V and 2 from J, leaving 14 bases between them. Germline V lookup: CDR1 SGHRS, CDR2 YFSETQ.

This chain links TRBV5-4 with TRBJ1-6; D not resolved. This CDR3 has 14 amino acids. The germline gives CDR1 SGHNT, CDR2 YYREEE (reference sequence). Between the trimmed V and J ends, which lost 4 bases and 5 bases, there was a span of 10 bases. The CDR3 sequence is CASSTELNNSPLHF. For the CDR3, the DNA is TGTGCCAGCAGCACTGAATTGAATAATTCACCCCTCCACTTT. The full variable domain, completed using reference TRBV5-4 and TRBJ1-6, is ETGVTQSPTHLIKTRGQQVTLRCSSQSGHNTVSWYQQALGQGPQFIFQYYREEENGRGNFPPRFSGLQFPNYSSELNVNALELDDSALYLCASSTELNNSPLHFGNGTRLTVT.

The V call is TRBV2, the J call TRBJ2-4; 7 bases line up with TRBD1. CDR3 length equals 16 residues. With V trimmed by 2 bases and J by 0 bases, 4 bases remained unmatched. Germline V gene lookup returns CDR1 SNHLY and CDR2 FYNNEI. The CDR3 region has the DNA TGTGCCAGCAGTGAAACAGGGGCATTAGCCAAAAACATTCAGTACTTC. It specifies CASSETGALAKNIQYF.

The chain is built from TRBV30 and TRBJ2-1; 14 positions agree with TRBD2. After removal of 5 bases from V and 6 bases from J, the junction contained 9 bases not matched to a gene. This CDR3 is built from 16 residues. The germline V gene has CDR1 GTSNPN and CDR2 SVGIG (reference sequence). In DNA, the CDR3 is TGTGCCTGGGATCCCGGGACTAGCGGGAGAATCAATGAGCAGTTCTTC. It translates to CAWDPGTSGRINEQFF.

This clone has more than one count but fewer than ten. The V gene is TRBV6-1, the J gene TRBJ2-7; unclear D gene. Trimming took 3 bases from V and 3 from J, leaving 3 bases between them. This CDR3 region has 11 residues. The germline V gene encodes CDR1 MNHNS and CDR2 SASEGT. As DNA, the CDR3 is TGTGCCAGCAGTGACCACTACGAGCAGTACGTC. It yields the protein CASSDHYEQYV.

V is TRBV28 and J is TRBJ1-2; TRBD1 is a possible D gene (6 bases). V lost 5 bases and J lost 7, with 8 bases in between. Germline CDR1 reads MDHEN; CDR2 reads SYDVKM. This CDR3 contains 11 residues. Here the CDR3 DNA reads TGTGCCAGCAGTGTGACAGGTGGCTACACCTTC. It specifies CASSVTGGYTF.

The chain links TRBV11-2 to TRBJ2-5; 9 bases line up with TRBD2. CDR1 is SGHAT and CDR2 is FQNNGV in the germline V gene. The ends lost 4 bases at V and 5 bases at J; junction bases unmatched: 8. The CDR3 loop spans 15 amino acids. The CDR3 region has the DNA TGTGCCAGCAGCTCCGCGGGAGGGGCGTGGGAGACCCAGTACTTC. As protein: CASSSAGGAWETQYF.

V gene TRBV5-5 combines with J gene TRBJ1-4, with a possible D match to TRBD1 (5 bases). Trimming took off 0 bases at V and 2 bases at J, with 8 bases between the two ends. The CDR3 runs 15 residues. Germline V lookup: CDR1 SGHKS, CDR2 YYEKEE (reference sequence). The CDR3 sequence: CASSLEWGTNEKLFF. Written as DNA, the CDR3 is TGTGCCAGCAGCTTGGAGTGGGGCACTAATGAAAAACTGTTTTTT.

This clone was detected only a few times. The chain uses TRBV27 and TRBJ1-2, with D maybe TRBD1 (6 bases). CDR3 size: 15 residues. Trimming shortened V by 6 bases and J by 5 bases, and 19 bases separated the two germline ends. CDR1 and CDR2 from the germline V gene are MNHEY and SMNVEV (reference sequence). CDR3 in amino acids: CASRRQETPGYGYTF. The CDR3 DNA is TGTGCCAGCAGGCGACAGGAGACCCCGGGGTATGGCTACACCTTC.

The chain couples TRBV20-1 to TRBJ1-5; 7 nucleotides match TRBD1. The CDR3 length is 17 residues. In germline, CDR1 is DFQATT, CDR2 SNEGSKA (reference sequence). V shed 3 bases and J 1 base; nucleotides not matched to a gene: 12. Here the CDR3 reads CSASGRGQSVSNQPQHF. CDR3 coding DNA: TGCAGTGCTAGTGGGAGGGGACAGTCAGTCAGCAATCAGCCCCAGCATTTT.

The rearrangement links TRBV6-2 or TRBV6-3 to TRBJ1-2, with 7 bases aligning to TRBD1. V dropped 6 bases and J dropped 1; count of bases not matched to a gene: 11. Germline V gene lookup returns CDR1 MNHEY and CDR2 SVGEGT. CDR3 length: 16 amino acids. CDR3: CASSRPRDRVNYGYTF. CDR3 sequence (DNA): TGTGCCAGCAGCCGCCCCCGGGACAGAGTTAACTATGGCTACACCTTC.

V usage is TRBV18 and J usage is TRBJ2-7, with D possibly TRBD2 on 6 matching bases. Germline V gene sequence: CDR1 KGHSH, CDR2 LQKENI. Trimming took 2 bases from V and 1 from J, leaving 9 bases between them. This CDR3 has 14 residues. The CDR3 nucleotides are TGTGCCAGCTCACCAAGCCGGGGGTCCTACGAGCAGTACGTC. It translates to CASSPSRGSYEQYV.

This clone was seen once. The J gene is TRBJ1-1, the V gene TRBV7-9; D is perhaps TRBD1 (5 bases). Germline-derived CDR1 and CDR2 are SEHNR and FQNEAQ (reference sequence). The CDR3 contains 13 residues. Deletions cut 6 bases from V and 6 bases from J, with 14 bases between. The CDR3, as DNA: TGTGCCAGCAGGGTGCAGGGTGAGGCTGAAGCTTTCTTT. Translated: CASRVQGEAEAFF.

CDR3 in DNA: TGTGCCAGCAGCTCTACGTGGAACACTGAAGCTTTCTTT. Protein: CASSSTWNTEAFF. V is TRBV7-2 and J is TRBJ1-1; D not resolved. Per the germline V gene, CDR1 is SGHTA and CDR2 is FQGNSA. The CDR3 has 13 residues. Trimming took 4 bases from V and 1 from J, leaving 7 bases between them.

J is TRBJ1-4 and V is TRBV28; a weak D match, TRBD1 (6 bases). The germline V gene has CDR1 MDHEN and CDR2 SYDVKM. The CDR3 totals 13 residues. The germline V and J ends were trimmed by 6 bases and 3 bases, with 8 bases remaining between them. In nucleotides, the CDR3 is TGTGCCAGCAGGACAGGCGCTAATGAAAAACTGTTTTTT. It encodes CASRTGANEKLFF.

This clone showed up just a few times. The chain joins TRBV10-2 to TRBJ1-2; a weak D match, TRBD1 (6 bases). V was trimmed by 4 bases and J by 5 bases, leaving 17 bases between them. The CDR3 is 15 amino acids. Germline loops: CDR1 WSHSY, CDR2 SAAADI. CDR3 region: CASSAALDRAYGYTF. The CDR3 nucleotides read TGCGCCAGCAGTGCGGCTTTGGACAGAGCTTATGGCTACACCTTC.

The chain combines TRBV3-1 (or the pseudogene TRBV3-2) with TRBJ1-1; D gene unclear. The germline V gene has CDR1 LGHDT and CDR2 YNNKEL (reference sequence). The CDR3 extends over 13 amino acids. The V and J ends lost 4 bases and 2 bases respectively, with 8 bases between them. The CDR3 bases are TGTGCCAGCAGCCGGCAGGCAAACACTGAAGCTTTCTTT. Translated: CASSRQANTEAFF.

V gene TRBV7-8 combines with J gene TRBJ2-1; 8 bases agree with TRBD1. Trimming took 5 bases from V and 2 from J; bases not matched to a gene: 14. The CDR3 is 18 amino acids. CDR1 and CDR2 from the germline V gene are SGHVS and FQNEAQ. CDR3 DNA: TGTGCCAGCAGCCAAGACAGGGGACGGCGGATAACCTACAATGAGCAGTTCTTC. Translated: CASSQDRGRRITYNEQFF.

J is TRBJ2-2 and V is TRBV12-5, with 7 bases lining up with TRBD2. The CDR3 length is 13 residues. Unmatched junction bases numbered 0, after V lost 4 bases and J lost 4 bases. Germline V gives CDR1 LGHNT, CDR2 FRNRAP. The CDR3 sequence is CASGSGGTGELFF. Here the CDR3 DNA reads TGTGCTAGTGGTTCGGGGGGCACCGGGGAGCTGTTTTTT. The complete variable domain, with remaining parts taken from reference TRBV12-5 and TRBJ2-2, reads DARVTQTPRHKVTEMGQEVTMRCQPILGHNTVFWYRQTMMQGLELLAYFRNRAPLDDSGMPKDRFSAEMPDATLATLKIQPSEPRDSAVYFCASGSGGTGELFFGEGSRLTVL.

V is TRBV10-2 and J is TRBJ2-1; 9 bases are a match to TRBD1. This CDR3 is 16 amino acids long. Germline-derived CDR1 and CDR2 are WSHSY and SAAADI. V gave up 6 bases and J gave up 6 bases; unmatched junction bases: 12. For the CDR3, the DNA is TGCGCCAGCAGCGCAACAGGGGGCAGAACTAGCAATGAGCAGTTCTTC. Amino acids: CASSATGGRTSNEQFF.